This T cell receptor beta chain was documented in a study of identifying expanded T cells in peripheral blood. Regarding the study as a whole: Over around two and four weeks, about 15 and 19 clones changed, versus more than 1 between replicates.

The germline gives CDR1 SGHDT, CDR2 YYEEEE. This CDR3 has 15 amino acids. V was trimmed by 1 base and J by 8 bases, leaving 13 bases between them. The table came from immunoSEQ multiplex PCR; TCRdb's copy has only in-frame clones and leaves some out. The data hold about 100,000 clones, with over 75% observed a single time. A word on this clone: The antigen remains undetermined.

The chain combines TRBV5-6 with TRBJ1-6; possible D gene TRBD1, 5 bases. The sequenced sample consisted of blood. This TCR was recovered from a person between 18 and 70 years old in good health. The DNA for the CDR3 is TGTGCCAGCAGCTTGTATTCCAGGGCGGATTCACCCCTCCACTTT. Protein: CASSLYSRADSPLHF.